The 21 T cell receptor beta chains given below trace back to one sample, sequenced in a study of vaccination and CD4 T cells after COVID-19. Treatment defined: roughly 10-day PBMC culture with coronavirus spike peptide pools or control peptides (ViraFEST assay). What these receptors recognize is not known. The Oncomine TCR Beta short-read assay generated sequence data from the DNA of cultured CD4+ T cells. A single record per CDR3 protein comes from TCRdb applying MiXCR to the PCR reads. Of nearly 15,000 distinct CDR3 sequences listed, roughly 25% are singletons. Sequencing input: cultured CD4+ T cells from blood. These receptors were collected from a human donor with COVID-19.

The V gene is TRBV27, the J gene TRBJ2-1; the D is unclear. V gave up 5 bases and J gave up 0 bases, with 17 bases separating them. CDR1 is MNHEY and CDR2 is SMNVEV in the germline V gene (reference sequence). The CDR3 spans 17 residues. The CDR3 region has the DNA TGTGCCAGCAGTCCCTCAACCCCGGGTAGCTCCTACAATGAGCAGTTCTTC. Translated, it gives CASSPSTPGSSYNEQFF.

The chain is built from TRBV28 and TRBJ2-3; tentative D call: TRBD2 (5 bases). The CDR3 is made up of 15 amino acids. CDR1 is MDHEN, CDR2 SYDVKM, per germline. The ends were cut back, 3 bases at V and 4 bases at J, with 14 bases in the middle. The CDR3 is CASSLREGRPDTQYF. The CDR3 nucleotides read TGTGCCAGCAGTTTGAGGGAAGGTCGGCCAGATACGCAGTATTTT. The full variable domain, its missing parts supplied by reference TRBV28 and TRBJ2-3, is DVKVTQSSRYLVKRTGEKVFLECVQDMDHENMFWYRQDPGLGLRLIYFSYDVKMKEKGDIPEGYSVSREKKERFSLILESASTNQTSMYLCASSLREGRPDTQYFGPGTRLTVL.

V and J are TRBV7-2 and TRBJ2-3, with 7 nucleotides matching TRBD1. This CDR3 comprises 15 residues. V was clipped by 5 bases and J by 5 bases; unmatched bases: 10. From germline, CDR1 is SGHTA and CDR2 FQGNSA. CDR3 coding DNA: TGTGCCAGCAGCCCCTCCGGGACAGAAGTAGATACGCAGTATTTT. This translates into CASSPSGTEVDTQYF.

The rearrangement links TRBV20-1 to TRBJ1-1; 8 bases agree with TRBD1. The CDR3 runs to 11 residues. V shed 4 bases and J 8 bases; nucleotides not matched to a gene: 3. The germline gives CDR1 DFQATT, CDR2 SNEGSKA (reference sequence). CDR3 sequence (DNA): TGCAGTGCTAACTCAGGGGGCGAAGCTTTCTTT. Its translation is CSANSGGEAFF.

The chain carries TRBV6-4 and TRBJ1-2; D is perhaps TRBD1 (5 bases). The CDR3 sequence is 15 residues long. Germline CDR1 is MRHNA and CDR2 is SNTAGT. With 8 bases removed from V and 0 bases from J, the gap between germline ends came to 16 bases. The CDR3 nucleotides are TGTGCCAGCCCTGACGAGCAGGGCTCTAACTATGGCTACACCTTC. This encodes CASPDEQGSNYGYTF.

This clonotype rates as medium-sized. V is TRBV27 and J is TRBJ1-2, with 8 nucleotides matching TRBD1. This CDR3 comprises 17 residues. Looked up from germline, CDR1 is MNHEY and CDR2 is SMNVEV (reference sequence). With V trimmed by 0 bases and J by 3 bases, 9 bases remained unmatched. CDR3 in DNA: TGTGCCAGCAGTTTATCGAAAAACAGGGGGGCCTACTATGGCTACACCTTC. Translated: CASSLSKNRGAYYGYTF.

This clonotype appeared a few times. The chain employs TRBV20-1 and TRBJ1-5, with D uncertain. This CDR3 has 17 amino acids. CDR1 DFQATT and CDR2 SNEGSKA come from the germline V gene (reference sequence). Trimming cost V 0 bases and J 0 bases, with 15 bases left between them. The CDR3 DNA sequence: TGCAGTGCTAGAGATTTAAGAGGTGGGAATAGCAATCAGCCCCAGCATTTT. As protein: CSARDLRGGNSNQPQHF.

V and J are TRBV20-1 and TRBJ2-1; TRBD2 matches at 14 bases. Germline CDR1 and CDR2: DFQATT and SNEGSKA (reference sequence). V dropped 6 bases and J dropped 8; count of bases not matched to a gene: 6. The CDR3 sequence is 14 residues long. As DNA, the CDR3 is TGCAGTGCACCCGGGACTAGCGGGGGCCATGAGCAGTTCTTC. Translation: CSAPGTSGGHEQFF.

V gene TRBV2 combines with J gene TRBJ2-7, with D possibly being TRBD2 (5 bases). The CDR3 totals 11 residues. Germline CDR1 is SNHLY and CDR2 is FYNNEI. Trimming stripped 8 bases from V and 4 bases from J, with 9 bases between. CDR3 in DNA: TGTGCCAGCCGTCCGGGGTACGAGCAGTACTTC. Its translation: CASRPGYEQYF.

By frequency in the sample, this clonotype is medium-sized. The rearrangement joins TRBV27 to TRBJ1-2; D may be TRBD1 (5 bases). The CDR3 runs 13 residues. Deletions cut 5 bases from V and 4 bases from J, with 11 bases between. Germline values: CDR1 MNHEY, CDR2 SMNVEV (reference sequence). The CDR3 DNA sequence: TGTGCCAGCAGTCCTAGACAGAGCTATGGCTACACCTTC. Amino acids: CASSPRQSYGYTF.

The V call is TRBV18, the J call TRBJ1-5; the D gene is possibly TRBD1 (5 bases). CDR3 length: 13 residues. V lost 3 bases to trimming and J lost 6 bases, with 9 bases between them. The V gene's germline CDR1 is KGHSH and CDR2 LQKENI. CDR3 loop: CASSPGGGQPQHF. Written as DNA, the CDR3 is TGTGCCAGCTCACCGGGGGGAGGTCAGCCCCAGCATTTT.

V and J are TRBV27 and TRBJ2-3; TRBD2 agrees at 10 bases. V trimming: 5 bases; J trimming: 6 bases; junction bases outside the gene matches: 11. The CDR3 covers 16 residues. The germline V gene encodes CDR1 MNHEY and CDR2 SMNVEV (reference sequence). The CDR3 region is CASSPEQRGGRDTQYF. CDR3 in DNA: TGTGCCAGCAGTCCCGAGCAGCGGGGGGGCCGGGATACGCAGTATTTT.

This chain connects TRBV28 to TRBJ2-5; TRBD2 matches at 10 bases. Germline V gene lookup returns CDR1 MDHEN and CDR2 SYDVKM. The CDR3 runs to 15 residues. Unmatched junction bases numbered 8, after V lost 6 bases and J lost 4 bases. DNA of the CDR3: TGTGCCAGCAGCTATAGCGGGGGGAGCAGAGAGACCCAGTACTTC. Amino acid sequence: CASSYSGGSRETQYF.

Relative to its sample, this clonotype is medium-sized. This chain joins TRBV7-8 and TRBJ1-5; the D gene is possibly TRBD1 (5 bases). There are 14 residues in the CDR3. Germline V lookup: CDR1 SGHVS, CDR2 FQNEAQ. Trimming left V 1 base short and J 5 bases short, with 9 bases between. The DNA for the CDR3 is TGTGCCAGCAGCTTAGTAACAGGCGATCAGCCCCAGCATTTT. Its protein product is CASSLVTGDQPQHF.

This clonotype has just a few counts. The rearrangement links TRBV28 to TRBJ2-3, with D perhaps TRBD1 (5 bases). The CDR3 spans 13 residues. Germline values: CDR1 MDHEN, CDR2 SYDVKM. The ends were cut back, 5 bases at V and 3 bases at J, with 9 bases in the middle. This CDR3 is CASSGPGTDTQYF. For the CDR3, the DNA is TGTGCCAGCAGTGGCCCAGGGACAGATACGCAGTATTTT. Filled out from reference TRBV28 and TRBJ2-3, the complete variable domain reads DVKVTQSSRYLVKRTGEKVFLECVQDMDHENMFWYRQDPGLGLRLIYFSYDVKMKEKGDIPEGYSVSREKKERFSLILESASTNQTSMYLCASSGPGTDTQYFGPGTRLTVL.

The chain's CDR3 is CASSLPAPGTGGASNEKLFF. The CDR3 region has the DNA TGTGCCAGCAGCTTACCAGCCCCCGGGACAGGGGGCGCGTCTAATGAAAAACTGTTTTTT. The rearrangement joins TRBV7-8 to TRBJ1-4; TRBD1 matches at 12 bases. V dropped 2 bases and J dropped 3; count of bases not matched to a gene: 13. CDR1 and CDR2 (germline): SGHVS, FQNEAQ. This CDR3 has 20 amino acids.

The V gene is TRBV28, the J gene TRBJ1-2; 9 positions agree with TRBD1. Germline V lookup: CDR1 MDHEN, CDR2 SYDVKM. The CDR3 is made up of 14 amino acids. V gave up 2 bases and J gave up 7 bases; unmatched junction bases: 5. CDR3 protein: CASSLQGQGRGYTF. In DNA, the CDR3 is TGTGCCAGCAGTTTACAGGGACAGGGTCGTGGCTACACCTTC.

This clonotype ranks as medium-sized. V and J are TRBV20-1 and TRBJ1-3; D remains ambiguous. CDR1 is DFQATT, CDR2 SNEGSKA, per germline (reference sequence). V was trimmed by 3 bases and J by 0 bases, leaving 15 bases between them. The CDR3 length is 16 residues. The CDR3 protein is CSARRSGDHSGNTIYF. The CDR3 DNA is TGCAGTGCTAGGAGGTCAGGCGACCACTCTGGAAACACCATATATTTT.

This clonotype occurred a few times. This sequence joins TRBV7-2 and TRBJ1-6; D remains unclear. Trimming removed 1 base at V and 9 bases at J, with 10 bases between. Per the germline V gene, CDR1 is SGHTA and CDR2 is FQGNSA. This CDR3 has 14 amino acids. CDR3 DNA: TGTGCCAGCAGCTTAGTTTCTACAAGTTCACCCCTCCACTTT. This gives the protein CASSLVSTSSPLHF.

The rearrangement uses TRBV20-1 and TRBJ1-2; maybe TRBD1 (5 bases). The V and J ends lost 3 bases and 2 bases respectively, with 13 bases between them. CDR3 length: 14 residues. The germline V gene has CDR1 DFQATT and CDR2 SNEGSKA (reference sequence). The CDR3 is CSARGRGINYGYTF. The CDR3 DNA follows: TGCAGTGCTAGGGGGCGGGGTATCAACTATGGCTACACCTTC.

This clonotype was found a few times. Here the CDR3 reads CSASRYSNQPQHF. CDR3 sequence (DNA): TGCAGTGCTAGTCGGTATAGCAATCAGCCCCAGCATTTT. This sequence joins TRBV20-1 and TRBJ1-5; D not resolved. V lost 3 bases to trimming and J lost 0 bases, with 6 bases between them. The V gene's germline CDR1 is DFQATT and CDR2 SNEGSKA (reference sequence). The CDR3 runs 13 residues.